These 13 T cell receptor beta chains came from one sample sequenced in a study of regulatory T cells in long-lasting Graves disease. Both iRepertoire HTBI primers and Arm-PCR of CDR3 regions were used to build the TCR beta libraries. TCRdb independently ran MiXCR on the multiplex PCR reads; one entry per CDR3 protein. Here the sample spans some 450,000 distinct CDR3 sequences, roughly a quarter being singletons. Time point described: persistent/refractory GD, antithyroid drugs over 5 years with positive TRAb. Extracted PBMC RNA gave rise to the TCR library. The material was peripheral blood mononuclear cells (PBMCs), obtained when the disease was refractory, from a patient treated with antithyroid drugs. These receptors were obtained from a female donor with Graves disease.

Details on this clonotype: A read error may explain this, as a much larger clone is one base away. This chain links TRBV2 with TRBJ1-3, with D possibly TRBD1 on 5 matching bases. The CDR3 extends over 16 amino acids. CDR1 and CDR2 (germline): SNHLY, FYNNEI. Here the CDR3 reads CASSGRDGRSGSTIYF. In nucleotides, the CDR3 is TGTGCCAGCAGTGGGCGGGACGGGAGGTCTGGAAGCACCATATATTTT.

The J gene is TRBJ2-3, the V gene TRBV2, with D maybe TRBD1 (6 bases). The CDR3 spans 15 residues. Germline V gene sequence: CDR1 SNHLY, CDR2 FYNNEI. The V and J ends lost 9 bases and 5 bases respectively, with 21 bases between them. CDR3 in amino acids: CASGAGRGYIDTQYF. DNA for the CDR3: TGTGCCAGTGGGGCGGGCAGGGGTTACATAGATACGCAGTATTTT.

In its sample, this clonotype was seen once. This chain links TRBV5-4 with TRBJ1-1; D unresolved. Germline V gives CDR1 SGHNT, CDR2 YYREEE (reference sequence). There are 15 residues in the CDR3. V shed 4 bases and J shed 5 bases, with 18 bases lying between them. In DNA, the CDR3 is TGTGCCAGCAGCCTGTATGCGGGTAGGGTTACTGAAGCTTTCTTT. It is translated as CASSLYAGRVTEAFF.

The sample holds one count of this clonotype. The chain combines TRBV30 with TRBJ2-1; no reliable D call. This CDR3 spans 12 amino acids. Germline V gives CDR1 GTSNPN, CDR2 SVGIG (reference sequence). Trimming stripped 3 bases from V and 11 bases from J, with 14 bases between. Here the CDR3 DNA reads TGTGCCTGGAGGGATCCTGGGGTTCAGCAGTTCTTC. It yields the protein CAWRDPGVQQFF. Together with reference TRBV30 and TRBJ2-1, the CDR3 gives the full variable domain: SQTIHQWPATLVQPVGSPLSLECTVEGTSNPNLYWYRQAAGRGLQLLFYSVGIGQISSEVPQNLSASRPQDRQFILSSKKLLLSDSGFYLCAWRDPGVQQFFGPGTRLTVL.

In its sample, this clonotype was seen many times. The chain's CDR3 is CSASPIPPGQGNTEAFF. CDR3 bases: TGCAGTGCTAGTCCGATACCCCCGGGACAGGGGAACACTGAAGCTTTCTTT. The chain recombines TRBV20-1 with TRBJ1-1; 9 bases agree with TRBD1. J was trimmed by 1 base and V by 3 bases; bases with no gene match: 12. The CDR3 extends over 17 amino acids. CDR1 and CDR2 from the germline V gene are DFQATT and SNEGSKA (reference sequence).

The table lists this clonotype with a few counts. The V call is TRBV12-3 or TRBV12-4, the J call TRBJ2-3, with D possibly TRBD1 on 6 matching bases. The CDR3 spans 13 residues. V dropped 6 bases and J dropped 5 bases, with 12 bases sitting between them. The CDR3 DNA reads as TGTGCCAGCAGCACGGACAGAAAAGATACGCAGTATTTT. It is translated as CASSTDRKDTQYF.

This clonotype has more than one count but fewer than ten. The chain combines TRBV6-2 or TRBV6-3 with TRBJ1-6; possible D gene TRBD1, 5 bases. CDR1 MNHEY and CDR2 SVGEGT come from the germline V gene. V lost 2 bases and J lost 10, with 6 bases in between. The CDR3 is 12 residues long. The CDR3: CASSYGASPLHF. The CDR3, as DNA: TGTGCCAGCAGTTACGGGGCCTCACCCCTCCACTTT.

The chain uses TRBV27 and TRBJ2-5; D is unresolved. Per the germline V gene, CDR1 is MNHEY and CDR2 is SMNVEV (reference sequence). The CDR3 has 14 residues. Deletions cut 5 bases from V and 7 bases from J, with 17 bases between. The CDR3 protein is CASSPDGQPWTQYF. DNA of the CDR3: TGTGCCAGCAGTCCGGACGGGCAGCCTTGGACCCAGTACTTC.

The table lists this clonotype with many counts. The CDR3 reads CATQPGNTGELFF. CDR3 DNA: TGTGCCACCCAGCCGGGGAACACCGGGGAGCTGTTTTTT. The rearrangement uses TRBV12-3 or TRBV12-4 and TRBJ2-2, with unresolved D. Trimming removed 10 bases at V and 1 base at J, with 10 bases between. CDR3 length: 13 amino acids.

The sample holds a few counts of this clonotype. The chain carries TRBV11-2 and TRBJ2-7; 8 nucleotides match TRBD2. J lost 6 bases, V lost 5 bases, and 9 bases had no gene match. The CDR3 consists of 14 residues. Germline-derived CDR1 and CDR2 are SGHAT and FQNNGV. CDR3 sequence reads: CASSVSGKIGEQYF. CDR3 nucleotides: TGTGCCAGCAGCGTTAGCGGGAAAATCGGCGAGCAGTACTTC.

The chain recombines TRBV20-1 with TRBJ2-7, with 10 bases lining up with TRBD2. Trimming cost V 3 bases and J 1 base; bases outside gene matches: 12. The CDR3 extends over 17 amino acids. CDR1 and CDR2 (germline): DFQATT, SNEGSKA (reference sequence). This CDR3 reads CSASKGTSGAGSYEQYF. Written as DNA, the CDR3 is TGCAGTGCTAGCAAAGGAACTAGCGGGGCGGGGTCCTACGAGCAGTACTTC.

The chain joins TRBV6-2 or TRBV6-3 to TRBJ1-1, with D possibly matching TRBD1 (5 bases). The CDR3 has 15 amino acids. From germline, CDR1 is MNHEY and CDR2 SVGEGT. Trimming shortened V by 5 bases and J by 1 base, and 14 bases separated the two germline ends. CDR3 sequence reads: CASSEWGSWNTEAFF. CDR3 in DNA: TGTGCCAGCAGTGAATGGGGGTCCTGGAACACTGAAGCTTTCTTT.

Remarks on this clonotype: A much larger clone is a single base away; this may be a read error. The chain couples TRBV7-2 to TRBJ1-2, with D hard to call. The CDR3 runs 16 residues. CDR1 SGHTA and CDR2 FQGNSA come from the germline V gene. The CDR3 protein is CASSLASGDLAYGYAF. In DNA, the CDR3 is TGTGCCAGCAGCTTAGCGTCTGGAGATCTGGCCTATGGCTACGCCTTC.